Listed here are 13 T cell receptor beta chains from one sample, sequenced in a study of blood T cell repertoires in COVID-19. Profiling relied on immunoSEQ multiplex PCR, and the TCRdb table lists in-frame clones only, not all of them. This sample yields some 250,000 clones, of which about nine tenths are seen a single time; more than 1% belongs to the top ten. What was sequenced was PBMCs or T cells enriched from blood (not recorded which). These receptors were obtained from a human donor in a cohort exposed to, infected with or recovered from COVID-19 (not recorded which). The donor label of this sample is uncertain.

This clone appeared a single time. The chain joins TRBV5-1 to TRBJ2-4, with unresolved D. The length of the CDR3 is 13 residues. V was cut by 0 bases and J by 5 bases, with 6 bases left in between. Per germline, CDR1 SGHRS and CDR2 YFSETQ. The CDR3 sequence is CASSLGAENIQYF. The CDR3 DNA follows: TGCGCCAGCAGCTTGGGGGCTGAAAACATTCAGTACTTC.

V usage is TRBV11-2 and J usage is TRBJ1-2; 7 bases agree with TRBD1. V dropped 5 bases and J dropped 4; count of bases not matched to a gene: 13. This CDR3 has 16 amino acids. CDR1 and CDR2 from the germline V gene are SGHAT and FQNNGV. The CDR3: CASSPDRALVSYGYTF. CDR3 sequence (DNA): TGTGCCAGCAGCCCTGACAGGGCCCTAGTCAGCTATGGCTACACCTTC.

The CDR3 coding sequence is TGCGCCAGCAGCCAAGTGGCCACGAACACTGAAGCTTTCTTT. This sequence encodes CASSQVATNTEAFF. The V call is TRBV4-1, the J call TRBJ1-1; D unclear. The germline CDR1 and CDR2 sequences are MGHRA and YSYEKL. Between the trimmed V and J ends, which lost 1 base and 1 base, there was a span of 7 bases. The CDR3 is 14 amino acids.

This sequence joins TRBV13 and TRBJ2-7, with D tentatively TRBD1 (6 bases). Germline values: CDR1 PRHDT, CDR2 FYEKMQ (reference sequence). The CDR3 is made up of 15 amino acids. Trimming pared 1 base from V and 3 bases from J, leaving 13 bases between. The CDR3 sequence: CASSLAQGMIYEQYF. The CDR3 DNA reads TGTGCCAGCAGCTTAGCCCAGGGGATGATCTACGAGCAGTACTTC.

The J gene is TRBJ2-2, the V gene TRBV11-3; TRBD1 matches at 10 bases. The CDR3 extends over 13 amino acids. Germline assignment: CDR1 SGHNT and CDR2 YENEEA. The trim removed 8 bases at V and 6 bases at J, leaving 3 bases unmatched. CDR3 bases: TGTGCCAGCGCGGGACAGGGGTCCGGGGAGCTGTTTTTT. Translation gives CASAGQGSGELFF. Full variable domain (rest looked up from reference TRBV11-3 and TRBJ2-2): EAGVVQSPRYKIIEKKQPVAFWCNPISGHNTLYWYLQNLGQGPELLIRYENEEAVDDSQLPKDRFSAERLKGVDSTLKIQPAELGDSAVYLCASAGQGSGELFFGEGSRLTVL.

On this clone: This sample also contains other DNA sequences that code for the same CDR3. Written as DNA, the CDR3 is TGTGCCAGTAGTCGACAGGGGGGGGAAAAACTGTTTTTT. It translates to CASSRQGGEKLFF. The chain employs TRBV19 and TRBJ1-4, with 9 bases identical to TRBD1. The CDR3 is 13 amino acids. V was pared by 5 bases and J by 8 bases, with 3 bases of the junction left unmatched. Per germline, CDR1 LNHDA and CDR2 SQIVND (reference sequence).

In this sample, this clone turned up once. V is TRBV19 and J is TRBJ2-2; 8 bases line up with TRBD1. The CDR3 covers 15 residues. V was pared by 4 bases and J by 4 bases, with 5 bases of the junction left unmatched. Germline CDR1 reads LNHDA; CDR2 reads SQIVND (reference sequence). The CDR3 loop reads CASSTGTGATGELFF. The DNA for the CDR3 is TGTGCCAGTAGTACCGGGACAGGTGCCACCGGGGAGCTGTTTTTT.

This clone has a handful of counts. The rearrangement links TRBV5-1 to TRBJ1-1; 7 bases are shared with TRBD1. The V segment lost 4 bases and the J segment 0 bases; nucleotides outside the gene matches: 12. Germline loops: CDR1 SGHRS, CDR2 YFSETQ. This CDR3 spans 17 amino acids. This chain's CDR3 is CASSPRGGQYMNTEAFF. The DNA of the CDR3 is TGCGCCAGCAGCCCCCGTGGGGGACAGTACATGAACACTGAAGCTTTCTTT.

This sequence joins TRBV6-4 and TRBJ2-1; the match to TRBD2 covers 11 bases. J gave up 9 bases and V 6 bases, and 7 bases lay outside the gene matches. CDR3 length: 14 residues. Germline V gene sequence: CDR1 MRHNA, CDR2 SNTAGT. The CDR3 protein is CASRRLAGGGEQFF. In DNA form, the CDR3 reads TGTGCCAGCAGGCGTCTAGCGGGGGGTGGTGAGCAGTTCTTC.

The V call is TRBV6-5, the J call TRBJ2-5; 10 bases are a match to TRBD2. Trimming removed 1 base from V and 4 bases from J; junction bases left unmatched: 6. The CDR3 extends over 16 amino acids. The germline CDR1 and CDR2 sequences are MNHEY and SVGAGI. Here the CDR3 reads CASSYFLAGEGETQYF. CDR3 DNA sequence: TGTGCCAGCAGTTACTTTCTAGCGGGGGAGGGAGAGACCCAGTACTTC.

This chain uses TRBV30 with TRBJ1-1, with 8 bases lining up with TRBD1. The CDR3 is made up of 13 amino acids. CDR1 is GTSNPN, CDR2 SVGIG, per germline (reference sequence). V gave up 4 bases and J gave up 6 bases; unmatched junction bases: 7. The CDR3 region has the DNA TGTGCCTGGATATCAGGGGGCTTTTCTGAAGCTTTCTTT. Protein sequence: CAWISGGFSEAFF.

The chain carries TRBV30 and TRBJ1-1, with D possibly being TRBD1 (5 bases). This CDR3 has 11 residues. Germline V lookup: CDR1 GTSNPN, CDR2 SVGIG (reference sequence). V shed 3 bases and J shed 8 bases, with 10 bases lying between them. As DNA, the CDR3 is TGTGCCTGGAGGCAGGGCGGAGAAGCTTTCTTT. Translating gives CAWRQGGEAFF. The whole variable domain, filled in from reference TRBV30 and TRBJ1-1, reads SQTIHQWPATLVQPVGSPLSLECTVEGTSNPNLYWYRQAAGRGLQLLFYSVGIGQISSEVPQNLSASRPQDRQFILSSKKLLLSDSGFYLCAWRQGGEAFFGQGTRLTVV.

The rearrangement joins TRBV2 to TRBJ2-3; D is ambiguous. The CDR3 has 13 residues. The V gene lost 3 bases and the J gene lost 0 bases, with 4 bases spanning the gap. Germline assignment: CDR1 SNHLY and CDR2 FYNNEI. The CDR3 is CASSDGSTDTQYF. The CDR3 bases are TGTGCCAGCAGTGATGGCAGCACAGATACGCAGTATTTT.